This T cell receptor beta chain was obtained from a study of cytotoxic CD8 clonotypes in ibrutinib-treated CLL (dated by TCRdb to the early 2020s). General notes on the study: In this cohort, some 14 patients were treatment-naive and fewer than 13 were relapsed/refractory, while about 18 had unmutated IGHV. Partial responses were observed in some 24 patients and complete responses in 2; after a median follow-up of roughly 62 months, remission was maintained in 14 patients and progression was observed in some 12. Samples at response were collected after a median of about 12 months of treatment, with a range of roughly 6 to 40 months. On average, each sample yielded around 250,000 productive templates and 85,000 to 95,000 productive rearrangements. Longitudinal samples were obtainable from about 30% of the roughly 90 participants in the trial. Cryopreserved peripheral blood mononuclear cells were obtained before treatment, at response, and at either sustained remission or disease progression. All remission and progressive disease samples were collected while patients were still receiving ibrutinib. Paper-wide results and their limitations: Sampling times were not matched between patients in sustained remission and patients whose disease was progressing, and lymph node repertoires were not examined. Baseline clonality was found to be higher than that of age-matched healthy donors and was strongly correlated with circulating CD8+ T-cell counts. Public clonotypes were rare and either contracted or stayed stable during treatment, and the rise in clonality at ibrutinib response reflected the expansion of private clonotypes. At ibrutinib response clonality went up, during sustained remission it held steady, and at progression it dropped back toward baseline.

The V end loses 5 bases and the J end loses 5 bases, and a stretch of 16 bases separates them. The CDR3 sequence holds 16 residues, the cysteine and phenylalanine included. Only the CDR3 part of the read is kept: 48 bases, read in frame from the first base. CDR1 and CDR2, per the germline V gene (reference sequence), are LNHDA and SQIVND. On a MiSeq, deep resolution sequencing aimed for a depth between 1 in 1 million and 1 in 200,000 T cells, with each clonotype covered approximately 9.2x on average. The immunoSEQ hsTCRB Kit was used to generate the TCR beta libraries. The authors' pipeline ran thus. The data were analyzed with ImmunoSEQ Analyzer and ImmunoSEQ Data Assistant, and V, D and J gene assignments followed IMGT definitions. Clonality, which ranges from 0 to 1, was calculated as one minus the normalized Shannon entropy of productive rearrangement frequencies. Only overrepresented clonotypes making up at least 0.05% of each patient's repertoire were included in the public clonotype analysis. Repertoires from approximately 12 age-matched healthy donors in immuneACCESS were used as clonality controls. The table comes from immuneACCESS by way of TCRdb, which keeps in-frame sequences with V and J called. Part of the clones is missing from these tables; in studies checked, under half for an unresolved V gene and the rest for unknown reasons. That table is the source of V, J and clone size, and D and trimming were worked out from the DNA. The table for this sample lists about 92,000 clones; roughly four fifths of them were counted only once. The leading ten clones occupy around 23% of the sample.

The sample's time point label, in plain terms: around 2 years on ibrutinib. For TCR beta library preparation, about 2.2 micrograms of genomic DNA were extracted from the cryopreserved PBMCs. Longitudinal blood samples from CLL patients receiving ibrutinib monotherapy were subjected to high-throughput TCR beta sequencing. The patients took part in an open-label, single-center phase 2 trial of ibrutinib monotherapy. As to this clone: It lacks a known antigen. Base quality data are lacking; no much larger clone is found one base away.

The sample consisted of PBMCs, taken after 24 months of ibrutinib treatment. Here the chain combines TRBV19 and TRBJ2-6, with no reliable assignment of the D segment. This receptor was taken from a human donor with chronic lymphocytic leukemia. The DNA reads TGTGCCAGTAGTCGAAAATCACAAAGTCGGGCCAACGTCCTGACTTTC. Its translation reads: CASSRKSQSRANVLTF.